Each of the 5 T cell receptor beta chains below was sequenced from the same sample in a study of blood T cell repertoires in COVID-19. Data came from immunoSEQ multiplex PCR; TCRdb stores just in-frame clones and leaves some out. The sample contains 180,000 or so clones, 70% to 90% of which appear only once. Sequenced: peripheral blood. The source is a woman aged 25-40 years with active or convalescent COVID-19.

The chain is built from TRBV19 and TRBJ2-1; 10 nucleotides line up with TRBD2. Germline CDR1 is LNHDA and CDR2 is SQIVND (reference sequence). The junction had 8 bases not matched to a gene; V was cut back by 6 bases and J by 3 bases. This CDR3 comprises 16 residues. CDR3 nucleotide sequence: TGTGCCAGTAGACCGATCCCTAGCGGGGGCTACAATGAGCAGTTCTTC. Translating gives CASRPIPSGGYNEQFF.

V gene TRBV28 combines with J gene TRBJ1-1; no reliable D call. The CDR3 runs to 15 residues. Deletions cut 2 bases from V and 1 base from J, with 11 bases between. Germline V gene lookup returns CDR1 MDHEN and CDR2 SYDVKM. The CDR3 protein is CASSLIVRKNTEAFF. In nucleotides, the CDR3 is TGTGCCAGCAGTTTAATAGTCAGGAAGAACACTGAAGCTTTCTTT.

V usage is TRBV7-2 and J usage is TRBJ1-2, with D maybe TRBD1 (5 bases). There are 15 residues in the CDR3. The V gene's germline CDR1 is SGHTA and CDR2 FQGNSA. V shed 2 bases and J shed 5 bases, with 15 bases lying between them. CDR3 DNA: TGTGCCAGCAGCTTAACATACAGGACGTATTATGGCTACACCTTC. Amino acids: CASSLTYRTYYGYTF.

The DNA of the CDR3 is TGTGCCAGCAGCTTCCAGGGACTTAACACCGGGGAGCTGTTTTTT. As protein: CASSFQGLNTGELFF. This sequence joins TRBV5-6 and TRBJ2-2; TRBD2 might be the D (6 bases). This CDR3 spans 15 amino acids. Between the trimmed V and J ends, which lost 2 bases and 2 bases, there was a span of 10 bases. CDR1 and CDR2 (germline): SGHDT, YYEEEE.

This chain links TRBV13 with TRBJ2-7; D is ambiguous. Between the trimmed V and J ends, which lost 1 base and 4 bases, there was a span of 5 bases. CDR1 is PRHDT and CDR2 is FYEKMQ in the germline V gene (reference sequence). This CDR3 contains 12 residues. CDR3 DNA: TGTGCCAGCAGCTTAGCCCCGTACGAGCAGTACTTC. This codes for CASSLAPYEQYF.